The next 22 T cell receptor beta chains were all read from a single sample in a study of shared clonotypes between healthy human individuals. Measured with immunoSEQ multiplex PCR; TCRdb has only the in-frame clones, and not every one. The table includes roughly 1,500,000 clones, around 98.5% detected once. The source material was naive CD4+ T cells sorted from blood. Described subset: CD45RA+ positively selected. These receptors originate from a man aged 25 to 45 in good health.

The gene calls are TRBV5-8 and TRBJ1-3; D unresolved. The CDR3 extends over 12 amino acids. V lost 5 bases, J lost 6 bases, and 9 bases lay in between. CDR1 and CDR2 from the germline V gene are SGHTS and YDEGEE. The chain's CDR3 is CASSFQINTIYF. The CDR3 bases are TGTGCCAGCAGTTTCCAAATAAACACCATATATTTT.

This chain links TRBV2 with TRBJ2-3; 9 positions agree with TRBD2. CDR3 length equals 15 residues. The germline gives CDR1 SNHLY, CDR2 FYNNEI. Trimming at V came to 2 bases and at J to 4 bases, leaving 4 bases not matched to a gene. CDR3 nucleotides: TGTGCCAGCAGTGAAACTAGCGGGTCCCCAGATACGCAGTATTTT. It translates to CASSETSGSPDTQYF.

The CDR3 bases are TGTGCCAGACAAACCGGGACAAGCATCCATGAGCAGTTCTTC. Residues: CARQTGTSIHEQFF. This chain connects TRBV2 to TRBJ2-1, with D tentatively TRBD1 (6 bases). The V end lost 9 bases, the J end lost 8 bases, and 20 bases lay between the germline ends. Germline CDR1 and CDR2: SNHLY and FYNNEI. The CDR3 is made up of 14 amino acids.

This clone showed up just once. This chain connects TRBV18 to TRBJ1-2; D is undetermined. This CDR3 is 15 amino acids long. Germline CDR1 reads KGHSH; CDR2 reads LQKENI. The V gene lost 3 bases and the J gene lost 2 bases, with 13 bases spanning the gap. In DNA, the CDR3 is TGTGCCAGCTCACCCCTCGGGAACGGGAACTATGGCTACACCTTC. Residues: CASSPLGNGNYGYTF.

J is TRBJ1-5 and V is TRBV7-2; TRBD1 matches at 8 bases. Germline V gene lookup returns CDR1 SGHTA and CDR2 FQGNSA. CDR3 length: 16 residues. The junction had 8 bases not matched to a gene; V was cut back by 0 bases and J by 7 bases. The CDR3 loop reads CASSLAGLRQGQPQHF. CDR3 DNA sequence: TGTGCCAGCAGCTTAGCCGGACTTAGACAGGGGCAGCCCCAGCATTTT.

The rearrangement joins TRBV5-6 to TRBJ2-7; D is ambiguous. V lost 1 base, J lost 7 bases, and 12 bases lay in between. Germline lookup yields CDR1 SGHDT and CDR2 YYEEEE. This CDR3 spans 13 amino acids. CDR3 nucleotide sequence: TGTGCCAGCAGCTTGTTTTCCACCAGGGAGCAGTACTTC. This translates into CASSLFSTREQYF. Based on the CDR3 plus reference TRBV5-6 and TRBJ2-7, the full variable domain is DAGVTQSPTHLIKTRGQQVTLRCSPKSGHDTVSWYQQALGQGPQFIFQYYEEEERQRGNFPDRFSGHQFPNYSSELNVNALLLGDSALYLCASSLFSTREQYFGPGTRLTVT.

This chain uses TRBV11-2 with TRBJ2-1, with D perhaps given as TRBD1 or TRBD2 (5 bases each). From germline, CDR1 is SGHAT and CDR2 FQNNGV. Trimming pared 7 bases from V and 13 bases from J, leaving 14 bases between. The CDR3 is 11 residues long. The CDR3 region has the DNA TGTGCCAGCACCCCGGGACGGAATCAGTTCTTC. Translated: CASTPGRNQFF.

This chain uses TRBV19 with TRBJ2-1; the D is unclear. This CDR3 spans 12 amino acids. Trimming left V 10 bases short and J 6 bases short, with 13 bases between. Germline V gives CDR1 LNHDA, CDR2 SQIVND (reference sequence). The CDR3 DNA follows: TGTGCCACTCGCCCTGGGATCAATGAGCAGTTCTTC. It specifies CATRPGINEQFF.

The rearrangement uses TRBV20-1 and TRBJ2-7; 7 bases line up with TRBD1. From germline, CDR1 is DFQATT and CDR2 SNEGSKA (reference sequence). There are 9 residues in the CDR3. The V gene end was trimmed by 4 bases and the J gene end by 12 bases; junction bases not matched to a gene: 3. CDR3 residues: CSAKPGGYF. The CDR3 DNA is TGCAGTGCTAAACCAGGGGGGTACTTC.

J is TRBJ2-3 and V is TRBV7-8; no firm D call. The germline V gene has CDR1 SGHVS and CDR2 FQNEAQ. The CDR3 has 16 amino acids. Trimming removed 3 bases at V and 0 bases at J, with 13 bases between. Written as DNA, the CDR3 is TGTGCCAGCAGCTTCTTGCCCCTGGCGAGCACAGATACGCAGTATTTT. It translates to CASSFLPLASTDTQYF. The whole variable domain, filled in from reference TRBV7-8 and TRBJ2-3, reads GAGVSQSPRYKVAKRGQDVALRCDPISGHVSLFWYQQALGQGPEFLTYFQNEAQLDKSGLPSDRFFAERPEGSVSTLKIQRTQQEDSAVYLCASSFLPLASTDTQYFGPGTRLTVL.

To note about this clone: This specimen includes other DNA sequences encoding the same CDR3. The chain is built from TRBV7-3 and TRBJ2-1, with a weak D call TRBD1 (6 bases). The CDR3 is 15 amino acids. V lost 5 bases to trimming and J lost 0 bases, with 11 bases between them. Per the germline V gene, CDR1 is SGHTA and CDR2 is FQGTGA. CDR3 sequence reads: CASSPRGSSYNEQFF. The CDR3 DNA follows: TGTGCCAGCAGCCCTAGGGGGAGCTCCTACAATGAGCAGTTCTTC.

The rearrangement joins TRBV19 to TRBJ1-5, with 9 bases aligning to TRBD1. The germline gives CDR1 LNHDA, CDR2 SQIVND (reference sequence). The CDR3 is made up of 15 amino acids. V gave up 5 bases and J gave up 7 bases; unmatched junction bases: 9. CDR3 nucleotide sequence: TGTGCCAGTAGTTATGGGACAGGGTCGGGGCAGCCCCAGCATTTT. Protein sequence: CASSYGTGSGQPQHF.

The gene calls are TRBV28 and TRBJ1-1; the D is unclear. The V gene lost 2 bases and the J gene lost 10 bases, with 14 bases spanning the gap. This CDR3 contains 13 residues. Germline loops: CDR1 MDHEN, CDR2 SYDVKM. Here the CDR3 reads CASSLRPRRGAFF. The CDR3 DNA sequence: TGTGCCAGCAGTTTACGACCAAGACGTGGAGCTTTCTTT. The complete variable domain, with remaining parts taken from reference TRBV28 and TRBJ1-1, reads DVKVTQSSRYLVKRTGEKVFLECVQDMDHENMFWYRQDPGLGLRLIYFSYDVKMKEKGDIPEGYSVSREKKERFSLILESASTNQTSMYLCASSLRPRRGAFFGQGTRLTVV.

The rearrangement links TRBV7-3 to TRBJ2-5; D perhaps matches TRBD1 (6 bases). There are 14 residues in the CDR3. Trimming stripped 5 bases from V and 1 base from J, with 11 bases between. Looked up from germline, CDR1 is SGHTA and CDR2 is FQGTGA. CDR3 sequence (DNA): TGTGCCAGCAGCCCAACAGGGTTCCAAGAGACCCAGTACTTC. Translating gives CASSPTGFQETQYF.

The chain employs TRBV30 and TRBJ2-7; 8 nucleotides match TRBD2. Germline trimming cut 5 bases from V and 6 bases from J; bases unmatched to any gene: 18. The length of the CDR3 is 16 residues. Germline V CDR1 and CDR2: GTSNPN, SVGIG (reference sequence). CDR3 sequence: CAWGKTSGRGMREQYF. The CDR3 nucleotides read TGTGCCTGGGGAAAAACAAGCGGGAGAGGAATGCGCGAGCAGTACTTC.

The chain couples TRBV6-1 to TRBJ1-2, with TRBD1 matching 10 bases. V trimming: 7 bases; J trimming: 7 bases; junction bases outside the gene matches: 9. This CDR3 has 14 amino acids. Looked up from germline, CDR1 is MNHNS and CDR2 is SASEGT. DNA of the CDR3: TGTGCCAGCACCCCGGACAGGGGGGTAGGTGGCTACACCTTC. Amino acids: CASTPDRGVGGYTF.

This chain connects TRBV5-1 to TRBJ2-2, with D maybe TRBD2 (5 bases). The V end was cut by 3 bases, the J end by 7 bases, with 13 bases between. From germline, CDR1 is SGHRS and CDR2 YFSETQ. There are 14 residues in the CDR3. The CDR3 DNA follows: TGCGCCAGCAGCTCGTCCCCCGGAGGCGGGGAGCTGTTTTTT. Encoded protein: CASSSSPGGGELFF.

The genes are TRBV4-1 and TRBJ2-7; 12 bases map to TRBD2. This CDR3 contains 17 residues. The junction had 5 bases not matched to a gene; V was cut back by 0 bases and J by 2 bases. Per the germline V gene, CDR1 is MGHRA and CDR2 is YSYEKL. CDR3 nucleotide sequence: TGCGCCAGCAGCCAAGATGCGCGGACTAGCGGGGCCTACGAGCAGTACTTC. Translating it yields CASSQDARTSGAYEQYF.

This clone was observed a single time. The rearrangement links TRBV5-1 to TRBJ2-6; 7 nucleotides align to TRBD1. CDR1 SGHRS and CDR2 YFSETQ come from the germline V gene. After removal of 4 bases from V and 0 bases from J, the junction contained 13 bases not matched to a gene. The CDR3 totals 19 residues. Here the CDR3 reads CASSRGRDSLSSGANVLTF. DNA for the CDR3: TGCGCCAGCAGCAGAGGCCGGGACAGCTTAAGCTCTGGGGCCAACGTCCTGACTTTC.

The chain uses TRBV9 and TRBJ1-2, with 12 bases that match TRBD1. This CDR3 region has 16 residues. With 4 bases clipped from V and 8 bases from J, the junction kept 12 bases outside the gene matches. CDR1 and CDR2 from the germline V gene are SGDLS and YYNGEE. CDR3 nucleotides: TGTGCCAGCAGCCCGACGCCGGGACAGGGGGCGCGGGGCTACACCTTC. This encodes CASSPTPGQGARGYTF.

The chain recombines TRBV29-1 with TRBJ2-3; TRBD2 aligns across 7 bases. Germline assignment: CDR1 SQVTM and CDR2 ANQGSEA. V was pared by 4 bases and J by 2 bases, with 3 bases of the junction left unmatched. The CDR3 is 13 amino acids. The CDR3 loop reads CSVGLAATDTQYF. The CDR3 DNA follows: TGCAGCGTTGGGCTAGCGGCCACAGATACGCAGTATTTT.

The CDR3 here is CATRGTSGRATDTQYF. Written as DNA, the CDR3 is TGTGCAACCAGGGGAACTAGCGGGAGGGCCACAGATACGCAGTATTTT. V usage is TRBV2 and J usage is TRBJ2-3; TRBD2 aligns across 13 bases. The CDR3 runs 16 residues. The germline gives CDR1 SNHLY, CDR2 FYNNEI.